These 11 T cell receptor beta chains came from one sample sequenced in a study of blood T cells in healthy people across ages. Combining a sample-barcoded 5' primer with a J-beta primer mix, a second PCR ran for roughly 7 to 12 cycles. TCRdb itself ran the 5' RACE reads through MiXCR, one entry per CDR3 protein. In the table there are under 1,100,000 distinct CDR3 sequences, almost 25% of which are singletons. The same sample was also studied in work on T cells of mothers and their children.

Input material: blood. These receptor sequences come from a girl aged 2 to 9 in good health.

This sequence joins TRBV12-3 or TRBV12-4 and TRBJ2-5; D assignment may be TRBD1 or TRBD2 (5 bases each). The CDR3 covers 15 residues. V was clipped by 5 bases and J by 3 bases, with 16 bases between them. The CDR3 reads CASSRSGTSKETQYF. CDR3 DNA: TGTGCCAGCAGTCGCTCCGGGACGTCGAAAGAGACCCAGTACTTC.

The rearrangement uses TRBV4-2 and TRBJ2-7; TRBD2 might be the D (6 bases). Trimming removed 4 bases at V and 3 bases at J, with 13 bases between. The CDR3 is made up of 14 amino acids. Germline CDR1 LGHNA, CDR2 YNFKEQ. CDR3 sequence reads: CASSPTGGVYEQYF. The CDR3 DNA is TGTGCCAGCAGCCCGACCGGGGGTGTCTACGAGCAGTACTTC.

This clonotype has just a few counts. This chain joins TRBV28 and TRBJ1-2; D not certain. CDR3 length: 15 residues. In germline, CDR1 is MDHEN, CDR2 SYDVKM. With 5 bases removed from V and 1 base from J, the gap between germline ends came to 14 bases. The CDR3 loop is CASSRTLGLNYGYTF. The CDR3, as DNA: TGTGCCAGCAGTCGAACTCTTGGGCTTAACTATGGCTACACCTTC.

The rearrangement uses TRBV19 and TRBJ1-4, with D possibly TRBD1 on 6 matching bases. V lost 4 bases and J lost 2, with 14 bases in between. This CDR3 is built from 16 residues. Germline V lookup: CDR1 LNHDA, CDR2 SQIVND (reference sequence). The DNA of the CDR3 is TGTGCCAGTAGTAACACAGGGATTGGCACTAATGAAAAACTGTTTTTT. Encoded protein: CASSNTGIGTNEKLFF.

Ten or more counts support this clonotype. This chain links TRBV7-2 with TRBJ2-5; D gene uncertain. Germline V gene sequence: CDR1 SGHTA, CDR2 FQGNSA. The ends were cut back, 2 bases at V and 5 bases at J, with 12 bases in the middle. The CDR3 extends over 14 amino acids. CDR3 in DNA: TGTGCCAGCAGCTTAACGGCCTACGAGGAGACCCAGTACTTC. Its translation is CASSLTAYEETQYF. The full variable domain, rest sourced from reference TRBV7-2 and TRBJ2-5, is GAGVSQSPSNKVTEKGKDVELRCDPISGHTALYWYRQSLGQGLEFLIYFQGNSAPDKSGLPSDRFSAERTGGSVSTLTIQRTQQEDSAVYLCASSLTAYEETQYFGPGTRLLVL.

About this clonotype: Germline and junction disagree at one end, which may indicate a read error. This rearrangement joins TRBV2 to TRBJ2-1; 12 bases line up with TRBD2. Per germline, CDR1 SNHLY and CDR2 FYNNEI. The CDR3 loop spans 12 amino acids. The CDR3 protein is CASSMTSGSCIF. The CDR3 DNA is TGTGCCAGCAGTATGACTAGCGGGAGTTGTATCTTC.

The sample holds a few counts of this clonotype. The chain couples TRBV5-6 to TRBJ1-1, with TRBD1 matching 9 bases. Trimming cost V 9 bases and J 11 bases; bases outside gene matches: 8. The germline CDR1 and CDR2 sequences are SGHDT and YYEEEE. CDR3 length: 11 amino acids. The CDR3 loop reads CATRGQGSAFF. DNA for the CDR3: TGTGCCACCAGAGGACAGGGGTCGGCTTTCTTT.

The rearrangement uses TRBV15 and TRBJ2-3, with unresolved D. This CDR3 comprises 13 residues. Germline V gene sequence: CDR1 LNHNV, CDR2 YYDKDF (reference sequence). V dropped 0 bases and J dropped 4 bases, with 5 bases sitting between them. The CDR3 spells CATSRDSADTQYF. DNA of the CDR3: TGTGCCACCAGCAGAGACTCAGCAGATACGCAGTATTTT.

This clonotype was seen a handful of times. The V gene is TRBV20-1, the J gene TRBJ2-1; D remains ambiguous. The end of the DNA fits TRBJ2-5 better, so the J call may be wrong. The CDR3 is 13 amino acids. CDR1 DFQATT and CDR2 SNEGSKA come from the germline V gene (reference sequence). In DNA form, the CDR3 reads TGCAGTGCACGGACCTACTTCGGAGAGACCCAGTACTTC. Its protein product is CSARTYFGETQYF.

This clonotype has more than one count but fewer than ten. The genes are TRBV6-2 or TRBV6-3 and TRBJ2-5; no clear D. The J call is doubtful: the DNA matches TRBJ2-7 better. The CDR3 spans 10 residues. Germline assignment: CDR1 MNHEY and CDR2 SVGEGT. This CDR3 reads CASGIGEQYF. DNA for the CDR3: TGTGCCAGTGGGATTGGCGAGCAGTACTTC.

This clonotype was seen a handful of times. The gene calls are TRBV7-2 and TRBJ1-4; D remains unclear. Germline-derived CDR1 and CDR2 are SGHTA and FQGNSA. V was clipped by 5 bases and J by 5 bases, with 9 bases between them. The CDR3 length is 13 residues. Here the CDR3 reads CASSPQPNEKLFF. In DNA, the CDR3 is TGTGCCAGCAGCCCCCAGCCGAATGAAAAACTGTTTTTT.